Listed here are 10 T cell receptor beta chains from one sample, sequenced in a study of neurological immune-mediated disorders. Time point given: technical triplicate 2. TCRdb reprocessed the 5' RACE reads with MiXCR, giving one entry per CDR3 protein. The sample contains about 59,000 distinct CDR3 sequences, 24% of which appear only once. The sequenced sample was PBMCs. The source of these receptors is a man between 60 and 75 years old with HTLV-1-associated myelopathy (HAM/TSP).

CDR3 region: CASSLAWGPSTDTQYF. CDR3 in DNA: TGCGCCAGCAGCTTGGCGTGGGGGCCAAGCACAGATACGCAGTATTTT. The chain has TRBV5-1 and TRBJ2-3; the D gene is possibly TRBD1 (6 bases). This CDR3 has 16 amino acids. CDR1 and CDR2 (germline): SGHRS, YFSETQ. V was pared by 0 bases and J by 0 bases, with 11 bases between. The whole variable domain, filled in from reference TRBV5-1 and TRBJ2-3, reads KAGVTQTPRYLIKTRGQQVTLSCSPISGHRSVSWYQQTPGQGLQFLFEYFSETQRNKGNFPGRFSGRQFSNSRSEMNVSTLELGDSALYLCASSLAWGPSTDTQYFGPGTRLTVL.

This chain uses TRBV6-2 or TRBV6-3 with TRBJ2-5; D may be TRBD1 or TRBD2 (5 bases each). This CDR3 has 14 amino acids. Germline assignment: CDR1 MNHEY and CDR2 SVGEGT. V dropped 7 bases and J dropped 3 bases, with 15 bases sitting between them. CDR3 nucleotides: TGTGCCAGCAACGAGTGGGGGAAGAAAGAGACCCAGTACTTC. Protein product: CASNEWGKKETQYF.

In its sample, this clonotype was seen many times. The genes are TRBV20-1 and TRBJ2-7, with 9 bases lining up with TRBD1. Germline V gives CDR1 DFQATT, CDR2 SNEGSKA (reference sequence). V was clipped by 5 bases and J by 2 bases; unmatched bases: 4. The CDR3 is 13 amino acids. The chain's CDR3 is CSAARTGAYEQYF. The CDR3 DNA sequence: TGCAGTGCTGCCCGGACAGGGGCCTACGAGCAGTACTTC.

This chain connects TRBV4-2 to TRBJ2-5; D is perhaps TRBD2 (5 bases). Trimming pared 2 bases from V and 1 base from J, leaving 14 bases between. CDR3 size: 16 residues. Germline V lookup: CDR1 LGHNA, CDR2 YNFKEQ. The CDR3 sequence: CASSQTFEGGQETQYF. In nucleotides, the CDR3 is TGTGCCAGCAGCCAAACGTTTGAGGGCGGCCAAGAGACCCAGTACTTC.

This clonotype was seen repeatedly, ten times or more. The chain uses TRBV29-1 and TRBJ2-2; 7 nucleotides agree with TRBD1. The ends lost 5 bases at V and 6 bases at J; junction bases unmatched: 3. The CDR3 loop spans 12 amino acids. Germline assignment: CDR1 SQVTM and CDR2 ANQGSEA. The CDR3 sequence is CSVSTGAGELFF. DNA of the CDR3: TGCAGCGTTTCTACAGGGGCCGGGGAGCTGTTTTTT.

In this sample, this clonotype turned up many times. This sequence joins TRBV3-1 and TRBJ1-1, with D maybe TRBD1 (5 bases). CDR1 and CDR2 from the germline V gene are LGHDT and YNNKEL (reference sequence). V was clipped by 3 bases and J by 5 bases, with 13 bases between them. The CDR3 is 14 residues long. In DNA form, the CDR3 reads TGTGCCAGCAGCCAGGGACTAATTCGAACTGAAGCTTTCTTT. It translates to CASSQGLIRTEAFF. The variable domain in full, completed from reference TRBV3-1 and TRBJ1-1, reads DTAVSQTPKYLVTQMGNDKSIKCEQNLGHDTMYWYKQDSKKFLKIMFSYNNKELIINETVPNRFSPKSPDKAHLNLHINSLELGDSAVYFCASSQGLIRTEAFFGQGTRLTVV.

This clonotype was counted ten times or more. This chain joins TRBV5-1 and TRBJ2-5; no clear D gene. Trimming removed 2 bases from V and 5 bases from J, with 13 bases in between. The germline V gene encodes CDR1 SGHRS and CDR2 YFSETQ. The length of the CDR3 is 14 residues. The CDR3 nucleotides read TGCGCCAGCAGCTTTTCTTGGCCACGGGAGACCCAGTACTTC. This sequence encodes CASSFSWPRETQYF.

This clonotype has a count of ten or more. The rearrangement uses TRBV10-1 and TRBJ2-7, with 8 bases identical to TRBD2. The CDR3 covers 15 residues. The junction had 3 bases not matched to a gene; V was cut back by 2 bases and J by 0 bases. The V gene's germline CDR1 is WNHNN and CDR2 SYGVQD (reference sequence). This CDR3 is CASSEDAGGSYEQYF. The DNA of the CDR3 is TGCGCCAGCAGTGAGGACGCGGGGGGCTCCTACGAGCAGTACTTC.

This clonotype has at least ten counts. The rearrangement uses TRBV28 and TRBJ1-5, with D uncertain. Per the germline V gene, CDR1 is MDHEN and CDR2 is SYDVKM. The CDR3 totals 11 residues. V lost 5 bases, J lost 6 bases, and 5 bases lay in between. This CDR3 is CASSGVQPQHF. The DNA for the CDR3 is TGTGCCAGCAGTGGGGTTCAGCCCCAGCATTTT.

At least ten counts were recorded for this clonotype. The chain has TRBV18 and TRBJ2-7; a weak D match, TRBD1 (6 bases). CDR1 KGHSH and CDR2 LQKENI come from the germline V gene. Trimming cost V 1 base and J 5 bases, with 12 bases left between them. The CDR3 loop spans 14 amino acids. The CDR3 bases are TGTGCCAGCTCACCACGGTCAGGGGACCACGAGCAGTACTTC. Translation: CASSPRSGDHEQYF.